The clone carrying this T cell receptor (beta chain) appeared a few times. The antigen is undetermined. The data were taken from a study of radiation and T cells in renal cell carcinoma. Stated treatment: treatment-naive control, cytoreductive nephrectomy. Treatment-naive patients without radiation supplied the control tumors at nephrectomy. This renal cell carcinoma was of the clear cell type. Data came from immunoSEQ multiplex PCR; TCRdb stores just in-frame clones and leaves some out. The data contain around 15,000 clones, roughly 57% of them singletons. Study results and caveats: In nephrectomy-only tumors, top 100 clonotypes averaged approximately 40%, versus roughly 54% irradiated.

Source: tumor tissue, taken from a patient whose treatment was nephrectomy without radiotherapy. The TCR was taken from a man aged 35-49 years with renal cell carcinoma.

CDR3 residues: CASSTDSRYGYTF. In DNA form, the CDR3 reads TGTGCCAGTAGTACGGACAGTCGCTATGGCTACACCTTC. The rearrangement joins TRBV19 to TRBJ1-2, with a tentative D call TRBD1 (6 bases). Germline V gene data show CDR1 as LNHDA and CDR2 as SQIVND (reference sequence). This CDR3 has 13 amino acids. Trimming removed 4 bases at V and 4 bases at J, with 10 bases between. Complete variable domain (other parts from reference TRBV19 and TRBJ1-2): DGGITQSPKYLFRKEGQNVTLSCEQNLNHDAMYWYRQDPGQGLRLIYYSQIVNDFQKGDIAEGYSVSREKKESFPLTVTSAQKNPTAFYLCASSTDSRYGYTFGSGTRLTVV.